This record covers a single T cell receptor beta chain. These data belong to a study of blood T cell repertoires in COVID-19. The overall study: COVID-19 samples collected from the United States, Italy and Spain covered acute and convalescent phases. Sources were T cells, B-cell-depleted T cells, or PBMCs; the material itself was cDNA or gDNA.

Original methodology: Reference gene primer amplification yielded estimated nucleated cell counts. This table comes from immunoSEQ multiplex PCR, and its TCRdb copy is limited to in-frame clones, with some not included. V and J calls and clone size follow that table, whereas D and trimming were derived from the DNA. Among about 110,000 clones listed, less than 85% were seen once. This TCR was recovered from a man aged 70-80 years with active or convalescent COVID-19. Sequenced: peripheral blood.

DNA of the CDR3: TGCGCCAGCAGCCAAGGACAGGTGGCAACCTACGAGCAGTACTTC. This sequence encodes CASSQGQVATYEQYF. V and J are TRBV5-1 and TRBJ2-7; 7 nucleotides match TRBD1. This CDR3 is built from 15 residues. Germline V gene data show CDR1 as SGHRS and CDR2 as YFSETQ. Germline trimming cut 4 bases from V and 2 bases from J; bases unmatched to any gene: 9.